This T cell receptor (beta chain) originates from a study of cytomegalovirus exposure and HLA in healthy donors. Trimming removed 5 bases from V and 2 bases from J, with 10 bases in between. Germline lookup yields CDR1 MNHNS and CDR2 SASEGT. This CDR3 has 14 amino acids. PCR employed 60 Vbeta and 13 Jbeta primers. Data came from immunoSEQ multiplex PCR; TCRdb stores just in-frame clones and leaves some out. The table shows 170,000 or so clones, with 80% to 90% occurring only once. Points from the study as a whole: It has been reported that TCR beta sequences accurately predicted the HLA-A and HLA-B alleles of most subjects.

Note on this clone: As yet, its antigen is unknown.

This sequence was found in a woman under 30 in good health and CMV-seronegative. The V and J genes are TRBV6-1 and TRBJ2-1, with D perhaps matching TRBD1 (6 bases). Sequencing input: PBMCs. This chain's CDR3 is CASSSRGPYNEQFF. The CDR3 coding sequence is TGTGCCAGCAGTAGCAGGGGCCCCTACAATGAGCAGTTCTTC.